This T cell receptor (beta chain) appears in the sequencing data of a study of T-cell reconstitution after alpha-beta-depleted transplantation in children. Ten or more counts support this clonotype. Unique molecular identifiers tagged the TCRbeta library. TCRdb reanalysed the PCR reads using MiXCR and keeps one entry per CDR3 protein. Among 700,000 or so distinct CDR3 sequences, 10% to 15% were seen once, and the ten largest hold 0.79%. The CDR3 spans 15 residues. Germline trimming cut 4 bases from V and 8 bases from J; bases unmatched to any gene: 9. Per the germline V gene, CDR1 is SGHKS and CDR2 is YYEKEE (reference sequence).

V is TRBV5-5 and J is TRBJ2-1; 10 positions match TRBD2. The source is a girl aged 2-10 years with congenital amegakaryocytic thrombocytopenia, due to receive a stem cell transplant. Sequenced material: PBMCs, taken before TCRalphabeta/CD19-depleted stem cell transplant. The CDR3 sequence is CASSRVSGRSHEQFF. The CDR3 nucleotides are TGTGCCAGCAGCAGGGTTAGCGGGAGGTCCCATGAGCAGTTCTTC.